This T cell receptor beta chain was identified during a study of CD8+CD57+ T cells in acquired aplastic anemia. Overall study context: Average DNA yield from sorted CD4+ and CD8+ cells was around 3 ug. There were 10 million to 14 million reads, on average, for CD4+ cells from healthy donors.

Researchers used genomic DNA as the template to profile TCR beta VDJ and CDR3. TCRdb processed the reads anew with MiXCR; each CDR3 protein has one entry. This table holds 150,000 to 200,000 distinct CDR3 sequences, around 40% found once. The source of this sequence is a human donor in good health. The sample was sorted CD4+, CD8+, or CD8+CD57+ T cells (not recorded which) from PBMCs.

The CDR3 protein is CASKGPTEAFF. CDR3 nucleotides: TGTGCCAGCAAAGGTCCCACTGAAGCTTTCTTT. This chain joins TRBV28 and TRBJ1-1; D remains ambiguous. Trimming stripped 7 bases from V and 4 bases from J, with 7 bases between. The CDR3 extends over 11 amino acids. Germline values: CDR1 MDHEN, CDR2 SYDVKM.